These 26 T cell receptor beta chains were all obtained from the same sample, sequenced in a study of post-analysis software for immune sequencing data (dated by TCRdb to about 2015). Findings and caveats that apply to the study as a whole: Four or five TRBV segments, including TRBV5-6, TRBV5-1 and TRBV20-1, were significantly more frequent in patients than controls.

Preparation of the library involved PCR. Sequencing relied on an Illumina HiSeq 2500. To reduce PCR and sequencing biases, unique molecular identifiers were built into the TCR beta cDNA libraries. TCRdb itself trimmed the public reads at Q25 with fastp, ran MiXCR and retained productive beta chains. Each entry merges the rows of one CDR3 protein and shows their most common DNA and genes. This sample comprises hundreds of thousands of distinct CDR3 sequences, roughly 45% of them detected only once. The top ten hold 9.5% to 13% of the sample. Antigens of these TCRs are unknown. The sample consisted of blood. These receptors came from a girl between 10 and 17 years old with multiple sclerosis.

The chain uses TRBV7-9 and TRBJ2-1; 10 positions match TRBD2. With V trimmed by 7 bases and J by 7 bases, 7 bases remained unmatched. The CDR3 is made up of 14 amino acids. CDR1 SEHNR and CDR2 FQNEAQ come from the germline V gene (reference sequence). CDR3: CASTTSGTKNEQFF. CDR3 DNA: TGTGCCAGCACCACTAGCGGGACCAAGAATGAGCAGTTCTTC.

This clonotype turned up a few times. This chain uses TRBV4-1 with TRBJ2-7; TRBD2 matches at 15 bases. Germline V CDR1 and CDR2: MGHRA, YSYEKL. The CDR3 has 16 amino acids. V gave up 4 bases and J gave up 2 bases; unmatched junction bases: 3. The chain's CDR3 is CASSPGTSGRTYEQYF. In DNA form, the CDR3 reads TGCGCCAGCAGCCCAGGGACTAGCGGGAGGACCTACGAGCAGTACTTC.

The rearrangement uses TRBV7-6 and TRBJ2-3; TRBD2 matches at 12 bases. Germline CDR1 reads SGHVS; CDR2 reads FNYEAQ. The CDR3 spans 15 residues. With 5 bases clipped from V and 4 bases from J, the junction kept 4 bases outside the gene matches. This CDR3 is CASSRLAGASDTQYF. Here the CDR3 DNA reads TGTGCCAGCAGCAGACTAGCGGGAGCGTCAGATACGCAGTATTTT.

The genes are TRBV28 and TRBJ2-7; TRBD1 matches at 7 bases. Germline values: CDR1 MDHEN, CDR2 SYDVKM. The CDR3 is made up of 13 amino acids. V lost 6 bases to trimming and J lost 4 bases; unmatched junction nucleotides: 6. The CDR3 DNA reads as TGTGCCAGCAGACGACAGGGATTGTACGAGCAGTACTTC. Translating it yields CASRRQGLYEQYF.

The rearrangement uses TRBV7-2 and TRBJ2-3; 8 nucleotides agree with TRBD2. Germline lookup yields CDR1 SGHTA and CDR2 FQGNSA. Trimming took 2 bases from V and 2 from J; bases not matched to a gene: 6. The CDR3 length is 16 residues. The CDR3 DNA reads TGTGCCAGCAGCTTATATAGCGGGACTACCACAGATACGCAGTATTTT. Its protein is CASSLYSGTTTDTQYF.

This clonotype has just a few counts. V gene TRBV7-2 combines with J gene TRBJ2-7; tentatively, D is TRBD2 (6 bases). V shed 5 bases and J shed 0 bases, with 26 bases lying between them. The CDR3 runs 19 residues. CDR1 and CDR2 from the germline V gene are SGHTA and FQGNSA. CDR3 region: CASSPSPGLFPSNSYEQYF. For the CDR3, the DNA is TGTGCCAGCAGCCCCTCTCCGGGACTTTTTCCGTCAAACTCCTACGAGCAGTACTTC.

This chain joins TRBV10-3 and TRBJ2-3; 9 bases align to TRBD1. Germline CDR1 reads ENHRY; CDR2 reads SYGVKD. This CDR3 spans 14 amino acids. The V segment lost 6 bases and the J segment 0 bases; nucleotides outside the gene matches: 1. DNA for the CDR3: TGTGCCATCAGCGGGACAGGGAGCACAGATACGCAGTATTTT. Protein sequence: CAISGTGSTDTQYF.

This chain links TRBV25-1 with TRBJ2-7; D uncertain. The J call is in doubt because the DNA end fits TRBJ2-4 better. The CDR3 is 12 residues long. CDR1 MGHDK and CDR2 SYGVNS come from the germline V gene. CDR3 DNA sequence: TGTGCCAGCAGCGAGGCGGTTGACATTCAGTACTTC. Translating it yields CASSEAVDIQYF.

This chain uses TRBV15 with TRBJ2-5, with unresolved D. The CDR3 is 15 amino acids. Looked up from germline, CDR1 is LNHNV and CDR2 is YYDKDF (reference sequence). V lost 0 bases and J 5 bases, leaving 13 bases between the germline ends. Here the CDR3 reads CATSRDDAFLETQYF. CDR3 DNA: TGTGCCACCAGCAGAGATGATGCTTTTTTGGAGACCCAGTACTTC. The complete variable domain, with remaining parts taken from reference TRBV15 and TRBJ2-5, reads DAMVIQNPRYQVTQFGKPVTLSCSQTLNHNVMYWYQQKSSQAPKLLFHYYDKDFNNEADTPDNFQSRRPNTSFCFLDIRSPGLGDTAMYLCATSRDDAFLETQYFGPGTRLLVL.

The V gene is TRBV28, the J gene TRBJ2-5, with TRBD2 matching 8 bases. Germline V gene lookup returns CDR1 MDHEN and CDR2 SYDVKM. The junction had 5 bases not matched to a gene; V was cut back by 5 bases and J by 3 bases. CDR3 length: 14 residues. The chain's CDR3 is CASSRAGGKETQYF. The CDR3 DNA reads as TGTGCCAGCAGTCGGGCGGGGGGAAAAGAGACCCAGTACTTC. Using reference TRBV28 and TRBJ2-5 for the parts outside the CDR3, the full variable domain is DVKVTQSSRYLVKRTGEKVFLECVQDMDHENMFWYRQDPGLGLRLIYFSYDVKMKEKGDIPEGYSVSREKKERFSLILESASTNQTSMYLCASSRAGGKETQYFGPGTRLLVL.

The V and J genes are TRBV29-1 and TRBJ2-7, with TRBD2 matching 8 bases. The germline CDR1 and CDR2 sequences are SQVTM and ANQGSEA. The CDR3 consists of 14 residues. The ends lost 6 bases at V and 1 base at J; junction bases unmatched: 8. In DNA, the CDR3 is TGCAGCGTCGCCACTAGCGGTGGGTCCTACGAGCAGTACTTC. Protein sequence: CSVATSGGSYEQYF.

CDR3 protein: CASSSDPNEKLFF. CDR3 nucleotide sequence: TGTGCCAGCAGCTCCGACCCTAATGAAAAACTGTTTTTT. This sequence joins TRBV5-6 and TRBJ1-4; D unclear. Between the trimmed V and J ends, which lost 3 bases and 3 bases, there was a span of 6 bases. The CDR3 runs 13 residues. Germline-derived CDR1 and CDR2 are SGHDT and YYEEEE.

The genes are TRBV20-1 and TRBJ1-6, with D maybe TRBD1 (6 bases). V was cut by 0 bases and J by 9 bases, with 18 bases left in between. The CDR3 extends over 16 amino acids. From germline, CDR1 is DFQATT and CDR2 SNEGSKA (reference sequence). The CDR3 protein is CSARDWEGGSSSPLHF. The CDR3 DNA reads as TGCAGTGCTAGAGATTGGGAGGGGGGTAGTAGTTCACCCCTCCACTTT.

The chain uses TRBV6-6 and TRBJ2-7; no clear D gene. Germline CDR1 MNHNY, CDR2 SVGAGI (reference sequence). V gave up 3 bases and J gave up 3 bases, with 9 bases separating them. The CDR3 length is 13 residues. CDR3 residues: CASSYVSGYEQYF. CDR3 DNA sequence: TGTGCCAGCAGTTATGTATCGGGCTACGAGCAGTACTTC.

The CDR3 DNA follows: TGTGCCAGTAGTTCGAAACCGGGCACAGATACGCAGTATTTT. This gives the protein CASSSKPGTDTQYF. The chain combines TRBV19 with TRBJ2-3; D remains unclear. V lost 5 bases and J lost 1, with 10 bases in between. The CDR3 extends over 14 amino acids. Germline assignment: CDR1 LNHDA and CDR2 SQIVND (reference sequence).

This clonotype turned up a few times. One junction end disagrees with the germline gene, perhaps due to a read error. The chain combines TRBV7-7 with TRBJ1-2; TRBD1 might be the D (5 bases). The CDR3 has 13 amino acids. Germline CDR1 and CDR2: SSHAT and FNYEAQ (reference sequence). The CDR3 region has the DNA TGTGCTAGCAGCCCCAGGGAAAACTATGGCTACACCTTC. Its protein is CASSPRENYGYTF.

This clonotype has a single count. The chain combines TRBV12-3 or TRBV12-4 with TRBJ1-4; possibly TRBD1 for D (6 bases). The CDR3 runs to 15 residues. Trimming took 4 bases from V and 3 from J, leaving 12 bases between them. The CDR3 DNA reads as TGTGCCAGCAGTTCGCCGACAGGATCTAATGAAAAACTGTTTTTT. This encodes CASSSPTGSNEKLFF.

A word on this clonotype: The junction does not match germline at one end; this may be a read error. The chain has TRBV12-3 or TRBV12-4 and TRBJ2-7; the match to TRBD2 covers 12 bases. This CDR3 region has 16 residues. CDR3 in DNA: TGTGCCAGCAGTTTAGACCGGACTAGCGGGGACTACGATCAGTACTTC. This translates into CASSLDRTSGDYDQYF.

This clonotype was observed a few times. The junction departs from germline at one end; a sequencing error may be responsible. This chain uses TRBV5-1 with TRBJ1-2; the match to TRBD1 covers 7 bases. Germline loops: CDR1 SGHRS, CDR2 YFSETQ. There are 13 residues in the CDR3. CDR3 region: CASSLTGPYGYTF. The CDR3 DNA is TGCGCTAGCAGCTTGACAGGGCCCTATGGCTACACCTTC.

The gene calls are TRBV7-6 and TRBJ2-5; 7 bases line up with TRBD1. CDR1 and CDR2 from the germline V gene are SGHVS and FNYEAQ. This CDR3 has 15 residues. V shed 4 bases and J 1 base; nucleotides not matched to a gene: 6. CDR3 in DNA: TGTGCCAGCAGCTCGGAGGACAGGACCCAAGAGACCCAGTACTTC. Translating it yields CASSSEDRTQETQYF.

The V and J genes are TRBV7-3 and TRBJ1-1; weak D call: TRBD1 (5 bases). The CDR3 runs to 15 residues. Germline V lookup: CDR1 SGHTA, CDR2 FQGTGA. The V end lost 4 bases, the J end lost 6 bases, and 18 bases lay between the germline ends. The CDR3: CASSWVDGGRSEAFF. Written as DNA, the CDR3 is TGTGCCAGCAGCTGGGTCGACGGGGGGAGGTCTGAAGCTTTCTTT.

The chain carries TRBV28 and TRBJ1-6, with no clear D. CDR1 and CDR2 from the germline V gene are MDHEN and SYDVKM. CDR3 length equals 14 residues. V lost 3 bases and J 10 bases, leaving 13 bases between the germline ends. The CDR3 reads CASSLSPGRSPLHF. In nucleotides, the CDR3 is TGTGCCAGCAGTTTGTCTCCGGGTCGGTCACCCCTCCACTTT.

This clonotype occurred a few times. One end of the junction is discordant with germline, which a read error may explain. CDR3 in DNA: TGTGCTAGCAGCCCTGTTCCCGAGCAGTACTTC. Translation gives CASSPVPEQYF. The V call is TRBV7-7, the J call TRBJ2-5; no clear D gene. The end of the DNA is better explained by TRBJ2-7, so the J call may be wrong. Germline V gene data show CDR1 as SSHAT and CDR2 as FNYEAQ (reference sequence). CDR3 size: 11 residues.

There are a few counts of this clonotype. The genes are TRBV4-1 and TRBJ2-7; a weak D match, TRBD1 (5 bases). With 6 bases removed from V and 0 bases from J, the gap between germline ends came to 12 bases. Germline assignment: CDR1 MGHRA and CDR2 YSYEKL. The CDR3 loop spans 14 amino acids. CDR3 nucleotides: TGCGCCAGCAGGAGACAGATCGACTCCTACGAGCAGTACTTC. Translated, it gives CASRRQIDSYEQYF.

This clonotype turned up a few times. The chain joins TRBV3-1 to TRBJ1-2, with unresolved D. Germline CDR1 LGHDT, CDR2 YNNKEL (reference sequence). CDR3 length equals 16 residues. V lost 0 bases and J 5 bases, leaving 16 bases between the germline ends. The CDR3 DNA reads TGTGCCAGCAGCCAAGATTTAGGCACCTACAAGTATGGCTACACCTTC. Its protein is CASSQDLGTYKYGYTF.

Comment on this clonotype: A read error may account for a junction end that differs from germline. The chain has TRBV20-1 and TRBJ2-1; no clear D gene. CDR3 size: 11 residues. CDR1 and CDR2 from the germline V gene are DFQATT and SNEGSKA (reference sequence). The CDR3 region is CSASKYNEQVF. Here the CDR3 DNA reads TGCAGTGCTAGTAAATACAATGAGCAGGTCTTC.